Shown below are 32 T cell receptor beta chains from a single sample sequenced in a study of early T cells in non-severe SARS-CoV-2 infection. TCRdb used MiXCR to reprocess the 5' RACE reads, holding one entry per CDR3 protein. The sample consists of over 35,000 distinct CDR3 sequences, about 5.7% of them appearing once. The material sequenced was whole blood, taken at baseline. Receptor source: an adult who was a healthcare worker with PCR-confirmed SARS-CoV-2 infection or an uninfected control (not recorded which).

The chain uses TRBV20-1 and TRBJ2-7; 10 nucleotides match TRBD1. Germline CDR1 DFQATT, CDR2 SNEGSKA (reference sequence). The CDR3 is 12 residues long. The CDR3 loop reads CRADRGTYEQYF. The DNA of the CDR3 is TGCAGGGCGGACAGGGGGACGTACGAGCAGTACTTC.

This clonotype was recorded at least ten times. This chain links TRBV6-2 or TRBV6-3 with TRBJ1-2, with 9 bases fitting TRBD1. Germline lookup yields CDR1 MNHEY and CDR2 SVGEGT. The CDR3 spans 15 residues. The V segment lost 0 bases and the J segment 7 bases; nucleotides outside the gene matches: 6. CDR3 DNA: TGTGCCAGCAGTTACTCGACAGGGGGAGCTTTTGGCTACACCTTC. Translated: CASSYSTGGAFGYTF.

In its sample, this clonotype was seen many times. The V call is TRBV29-1, the J call TRBJ1-1; the D is unclear. This CDR3 has 11 residues. Germline loops: CDR1 SQVTM, CDR2 ANQGSEA. Trimming left V 4 bases short and J 4 bases short, with 7 bases between. The CDR3 DNA sequence: TGCAGCGTTGCTCTAAGCACTGAAGCTTTCTTT. The encoded protein is CSVALSTEAFF.

The table lists this clonotype with a few counts. J is TRBJ2-4 and V is TRBV30; weak D call: TRBD2 (6 bases). Trimming stripped 6 bases from V and 6 bases from J, with 6 bases between. The germline gives CDR1 GTSNPN, CDR2 SVGIG (reference sequence). The CDR3 contains 10 residues. The CDR3 bases are TGTGCCTGCGGGGGAAACATTCAGTACTTC. This gives the protein CACGGNIQYF.

This clonotype was detected a few times. This chain uses TRBV5-4 with TRBJ2-3; 8 nucleotides match TRBD2. Germline lookup yields CDR1 SGHNT and CDR2 YYREEE (reference sequence). With 4 bases clipped from V and 1 base from J, the junction kept 8 bases outside the gene matches. This CDR3 comprises 16 residues. The CDR3 nucleotides read TGTGCCAGCAGCCCAGGCAGCGGGAGCGGCACAGATACGCAGTATTTT. It translates to CASSPGSGSGTDTQYF.

For this clonotype: A junction end diverges from the germline sequence, so it may reflect a read error. The rearrangement links TRBV4-1 to TRBJ1-4, with D possibly being TRBD1 (5 bases). Germline V gene sequence: CDR1 MGHRA, CDR2 YSYEKL. This CDR3 is built from 15 residues. CDR3 sequence: CASSQGIATNEKLFF. CDR3 sequence (DNA): TGCGCTAGCAGCCAGGGAATTGCAACTAATGAAAAACTGTTTTTT.

This clonotype was counted ten times or more. The chain links TRBV11-3 to TRBJ2-2, with TRBD2 identical over 9 bases. The V gene's germline CDR1 is SGHNT and CDR2 YENEEA. This CDR3 contains 13 residues. The trim removed 9 bases at V and 1 base at J, leaving 0 bases unmatched. The DNA of the CDR3 is TGTGCCAGTAGCGGGGGGAACACCGGGGAGCTGTTTTTT. Translation gives CASSGGNTGELFF.

This clonotype has a count of ten or more. The CDR3 loop reads CATSDWVGDTTISGELFF. The CDR3 DNA follows: TGTGCCACCAGTGATTGGGTGGGGGACACTACAATCTCCGGGGAGCTGTTTTTT. The chain links TRBV24-1 to TRBJ2-2; tentative D call: TRBD1 (6 bases). The CDR3 length is 18 residues. Germline lookup yields CDR1 KGHDR and CDR2 SFDVKD. Between the trimmed V and J ends, which lost 2 bases and 6 bases, there was a span of 21 bases.

This clonotype was seen at least ten times. The genes are TRBV4-2 and TRBJ2-1; TRBD2 matches 10 bases. V trimming: 3 bases; J trimming: 5 bases; junction bases outside the gene matches: 4. Germline loops: CDR1 LGHNA, CDR2 YNFKEQ. The CDR3 is 15 residues long. CDR3 loop: CASSHVLAGNNEQFF. As DNA, the CDR3 is TGTGCCAGCAGCCACGTACTAGCGGGAAACAATGAGCAGTTCTTC.

This clonotype was seen ten or more times. The gene calls are TRBV10-2 and TRBJ2-7; D is ambiguous. Between the trimmed V and J ends, which lost 5 bases and 2 bases, there was a span of 16 bases. The CDR3 is 15 amino acids. Per the germline V gene, CDR1 is WSHSY and CDR2 is SAAADI. Here the CDR3 reads CASSLQTIAPYEQYF. Written as DNA, the CDR3 is TGCGCCAGCAGTCTACAGACAATAGCCCCCTACGAGCAGTACTTC.

This clonotype was observed at least ten times. The chain carries TRBV29-1 and TRBJ2-3; D may be TRBD1 or TRBD2 (5 bases each). Deletions cut 1 base from V and 6 bases from J, with 5 bases between. Germline assignment: CDR1 SQVTM and CDR2 ANQGSEA. The CDR3 contains 11 residues. The CDR3 sequence: CSVEGGDTQYF. CDR3 sequence (DNA): TGCAGCGTTGAAGGGGGGGATACGCAGTATTTT.

This clonotype was picked up many times. The CDR3 spells CASSEEVLLVQETQYF. The CDR3 DNA reads TGTGCCAGCAGTGAAGAAGTTTTACTAGTCCAGGAGACCCAGTACTTC. The V call is TRBV6-1, the J call TRBJ2-5; a weak D match, TRBD2 (5 bases). The CDR3 consists of 16 residues. The germline CDR1 and CDR2 sequences are MNHNS and SASEGT. The V end was cut by 1 base, the J end by 5 bases, with 17 bases between.

This clonotype was detected a few times. The V and J genes are TRBV20-1 and TRBJ2-2; D is unclear. Germline CDR1 and CDR2: DFQATT and SNEGSKA (reference sequence). The CDR3 covers 14 residues. V dropped 4 bases and J dropped 0 bases, with 9 bases sitting between them. The CDR3 bases are TGCAGTGCTACCGAGGATCCGAACACCGGGGAGCTGTTTTTT. It encodes CSATEDPNTGELFF.

V and J are TRBV11-2 and TRBJ2-1; D is uncertain. The germline CDR1 and CDR2 sequences are SGHAT and FQNNGV. V was trimmed by 5 bases and J by 5 bases, leaving 10 bases between them. The CDR3 sequence is 13 residues long. This chain's CDR3 is CASSQRRNNEQFF. CDR3 DNA: TGTGCCAGCAGCCAGAGACGGAACAATGAGCAGTTCTTC.

The chain combines TRBV7-2 with TRBJ2-3; no definite D call. CDR3 size: 14 residues. Per germline, CDR1 SGHTA and CDR2 FQGNSA. Between the trimmed V and J ends, which lost 2 bases and 8 bases, there was a span of 14 bases. The CDR3 DNA reads TGTGCCAGCAGCTTACCCCTAAAGGGATTTACGCAGTATTTT. As protein: CASSLPLKGFTQYF.

This chain links TRBV20-1 with TRBJ2-7; D unresolved. Germline V CDR1 and CDR2: DFQATT, SNEGSKA (reference sequence). Trimming removed 2 bases from V and 0 bases from J, with 11 bases in between. The CDR3 consists of 14 residues. As DNA, the CDR3 is TGCAGTGCTAGACCAACCCGGAGCTCCTACGAGCAGTACTTC. It yields the protein CSARPTRSSYEQYF.

This clonotype occurred a few times. The V call is TRBV3-1, the J call TRBJ2-7; no clear D gene. The CDR3 loop spans 15 amino acids. The germline V gene has CDR1 LGHDT and CDR2 YNNKEL (reference sequence). The V and J ends lost 2 bases and 2 bases respectively, with 13 bases between them. In DNA form, the CDR3 reads TGTGCCAGCAGCCAAACCCTTAGGACCCCCTACGAGCAGTACTTC. Translation gives CASSQTLRTPYEQYF.

This clonotype was found many times. This rearrangement joins TRBV2 to TRBJ1-1; 8 bases map to TRBD1. Looked up from germline, CDR1 is SNHLY and CDR2 is FYNNEI. The CDR3 totals 14 residues. V dropped 5 bases and J dropped 3; count of bases not matched to a gene: 5. The CDR3 loop reads CASSIDRGDTEAFF. The CDR3 nucleotides are TGTGCCAGCAGTATTGACAGGGGAGACACTGAAGCTTTCTTT. The full variable domain, in which reference TRBV2 and TRBJ1-1 provide the parts outside the CDR3, is EPEVTQTPSHQVTQMGQEVILRCVPISNHLYFYWYRQILGQKVEFLVSFYNNEISEKSEIFDDQFSVERPDGSNFTLKIRSTKLEDSAMYFCASSIDRGDTEAFFGQGTRLTVV.

CDR3 loop: CSAQERSSTDTQYF. CDR3 in DNA: TGCAGTGCCCAAGAGCGAAGTAGCACAGATACGCAGTATTTT. V and J are TRBV20-1 and TRBJ2-3; no reliable D call. Trimming took 6 bases from V and 0 from J, leaving 13 bases between them. The CDR3 has 14 amino acids. Germline CDR1 and CDR2: DFQATT and SNEGSKA (reference sequence).

The chain is built from TRBV28 and TRBJ2-7; maybe TRBD2 (5 bases). Germline V gene sequence: CDR1 MDHEN, CDR2 SYDVKM. This CDR3 has 12 residues. V was clipped by 4 bases and J by 8 bases, with 12 bases between them. CDR3 region: CASSSLGWKQYF. As DNA, the CDR3 is TGTGCCAGCAGTTCACTAGGGTGGAAGCAGTACTTC.

J is TRBJ2-1 and V is TRBV25-1; the match to TRBD2 covers 10 bases. V lost 3 bases and J lost 6; bases outside the gene matches: 8. The CDR3 has 16 residues. Per germline, CDR1 MGHDK and CDR2 SYGVNS. CDR3 residues: CASSDLASGGSNEQFF. The CDR3 DNA follows: TGTGCCAGCAGTGATCTGGCTAGCGGGGGCTCCAATGAGCAGTTCTTC. Supplemented by reference TRBV25-1 and TRBJ2-1, the full variable domain reads EADIYQTPRYLVIGTGKKITLECSQTMGHDKMYWYQQDPGMELHLIHYSYGVNSTEKGDLSSESTVSRIRTEHFPLTLESARPSHTSQYLCASSDLASGGSNEQFFGPGTRLTVL.

The V call is TRBV7-6, the J call TRBJ2-1, with D possibly TRBD1 on 6 matching bases. The CDR3 totals 16 residues. V was pared by 5 bases and J by 4 bases, with 18 bases between. Per germline, CDR1 SGHVS and CDR2 FNYEAQ. The CDR3 DNA reads TGTGCCAGCAGCCTGGTGGGGGCTAGCAGATACAATGAGCAGTTCTTC. Its translation: CASSLVGASRYNEQFF. The full variable domain, with the rest looked up from reference TRBV7-6 and TRBJ2-1, is GAGVSQSPRYKVTKRGQDVALRCDPISGHVSLYWYRQALGQGPEFLTYFNYEAQQDKSGLPNDRFSAERPEGSISTLTIQRTEQRDSAMYRCASSLVGASRYNEQFFGPGTRLTVL.

This clonotype was recorded a few times. The gene calls are TRBV6-1 and TRBJ2-3; 14 bases map to TRBD2. Trimming removed 0 bases from V and 6 bases from J; junction bases left unmatched: 2. The CDR3 spans 16 residues. CDR1 and CDR2 (germline): MNHNS, SASEGT. The CDR3 spells CASSEATSGRADTQYF. Written as DNA, the CDR3 is TGTGCCAGCAGTGAAGCGACTAGCGGGAGGGCCGATACGCAGTATTTT.

The chain uses TRBV6-5 and TRBJ1-5, with unresolved D. This CDR3 has 17 amino acids. Trimming left V 5 bases short and J 10 bases short, with 27 bases between. CDR1 is MNHEY, CDR2 SVGAGI, per germline. This chain's CDR3 is CASSHARPSGISVPQHF. The CDR3 DNA follows: TGTGCCAGCAGTCATGCCCGGCCGAGCGGGATTTCCGTCCCCCAGCATTTT.

This clonotype ranks as medium-sized. The junction departs from germline at one end; a sequencing error may be responsible. The chain carries TRBV7-7 and TRBJ2-3, with 7 bases matching TRBD2. CDR1 is SSHAT and CDR2 is FNYEAQ in the germline V gene (reference sequence). The CDR3 has 15 amino acids. CDR3 region: CASSLNGGGRATQYF. The CDR3 DNA follows: TGTGCTAGCAGCTTAAATGGGGGGGGACGAGCTACGCAGTATTTT.

This clonotype has a handful of counts. This chain joins TRBV11-3 and TRBJ2-1; maybe TRBD2 (7 bases). Germline V gene lookup returns CDR1 SGHNT and CDR2 YENEEA. The CDR3 sequence is 15 residues long. Trimming stripped 5 bases from V and 6 bases from J, with 17 bases between. CDR3 sequence (DNA): TGTGCCAGCAGCCCCCGGGACGGGGGGCCCAATGAGCAGTTCTTC. Translation: CASSPRDGGPNEQFF.

Ten or more counts support this clonotype. The chain recombines TRBV2 with TRBJ2-2, with D perhaps given as TRBD1 or TRBD2 (6 bases each). The germline CDR1 and CDR2 sequences are SNHLY and FYNNEI. V was trimmed by 7 bases and J by 0 bases, leaving 9 bases between them. There are 14 residues in the CDR3. CDR3 sequence reads: CASKGGPNTGELFF. As DNA, the CDR3 is TGTGCCAGCAAGGGGGGTCCGAACACCGGGGAGCTGTTTTTT.

This clonotype was observed at least ten times. This sequence joins TRBV20-1 and TRBJ2-1; unclear D gene. From germline, CDR1 is DFQATT and CDR2 SNEGSKA (reference sequence). This CDR3 contains 16 residues. V shed 3 bases and J shed 0 bases, with 15 bases lying between them. The CDR3 bases are TGCAGTGCTAGGGCACCAGCCAGGAGCTCCTACAATGAGCAGTTCTTC. Translating gives CSARAPARSSYNEQFF.

This clonotype showed up many times. The CDR3 sequence is CASKDGFSEAFF. For the CDR3, the DNA is TGTGCCAGTAAGGATGGTTTCTCTGAAGCTTTCTTT. V is TRBV19 and J is TRBJ1-1; D gene uncertain. V was shortened by 7 bases and J by 6 bases, with 12 bases between the two germline ends. The CDR3 has 12 residues. Germline V lookup: CDR1 LNHDA, CDR2 SQIVND (reference sequence).

This clonotype was counted at least ten times. V is TRBV7-3 and J is TRBJ2-1; D might be TRBD2 (7 bases). The CDR3 is made up of 16 amino acids. The germline V gene has CDR1 SGHTA and CDR2 FQGTGA. Trimming cost V 0 bases and J 9 bases, with 18 bases left between them. CDR3 nucleotide sequence: TGTGCCAGCAGCTTAACGACAGGACTAGGGATGGCTGAGCAGTTCTTC. It encodes CASSLTTGLGMAEQFF. Using reference TRBV7-3 and TRBJ2-1 for the parts outside the CDR3, the full variable domain is GAGVSQTPSNKVTEKGKYVELRCDPISGHTALYWYRQSLGQGPEFLIYFQGTGAADDSGLPNDRFFAVRPEGSVSTLKIQRTERGDSAVYLCASSLTTGLGMAEQFFGPGTRLTVL.

CDR3 residues: CASSKTGGEEKLFF. For the CDR3, the DNA is TGTGCCAGCAGCAAAACAGGGGGCGAGGAAAAACTGTTTTTT. The chain carries TRBV12-3 or TRBV12-4 and TRBJ1-4, with TRBD1 identical over 9 bases. V lost 6 bases, J lost 8 bases, and 7 bases stayed unmatched. The length of the CDR3 is 14 residues.

This clonotype has a count of ten or more. The rearrangement links TRBV6-4 to TRBJ2-3, with 12 bases matching TRBD2. The CDR3 runs to 15 residues. The V segment lost 6 bases and the J segment 4 bases; nucleotides outside the gene matches: 5. Germline CDR1 reads MRHNA; CDR2 reads SNTAGT. CDR3 DNA sequence: TGTGCCAGCAGCCCCCTAGCGGGGGGGCCAGATACGCAGTATTTT. It specifies CASSPLAGGPDTQYF.